The 30 T cell receptor beta chains below were found in one sample sequenced in a study of blood T cell repertoires in COVID-19. Measured with immunoSEQ multiplex PCR; TCRdb has only the in-frame clones, and not every one. The table includes roughly 240,000 clones, 83% detected once. Specimen: PBMCs or T cells enriched from blood (not recorded which). Receptors were obtained from a woman in her thirties or forties who had been exposed to COVID-19.

V gene TRBV7-3 combines with J gene TRBJ1-6; D may be TRBD1 (6 bases). V lost 5 bases and J 7 bases, leaving 15 bases between the germline ends. The germline V gene has CDR1 SGHTA and CDR2 FQGTGA. The CDR3 is 15 amino acids. In DNA form, the CDR3 reads TGTGCCAGCAGCCAAACCAGGGGATTCAATTCACCCCTCCACTTT. Encoded protein: CASSQTRGFNSPLHF. The full variable domain, in which reference TRBV7-3 and TRBJ1-6 provide the parts outside the CDR3, is GAGVSQTPSNKVTEKGKYVELRCDPISGHTALYWYRQSLGQGPEFLIYFQGTGAADDSGLPNDRFFAVRPEGSVSTLKIQRTERGDSAVYLCASSQTRGFNSPLHFGNGTRLTVT.

This chain joins TRBV5-1 and TRBJ1-4; 7 bases line up with TRBD1. The CDR3 has 15 residues. The trim removed 3 bases at V and 7 bases at J, leaving 9 bases unmatched. CDR1 and CDR2 (germline): SGHRS, YFSETQ. The CDR3 sequence: CASSSTQGSLEKLFF. In DNA, the CDR3 is TGCGCCAGCAGCTCGACACAGGGGTCGCTTGAAAAACTGTTTTTT.

The chain employs TRBV19 and TRBJ2-1, with TRBD2 as a possible D gene (6 bases). The CDR3 runs 16 residues. The V gene lost 9 bases and the J gene lost 7 bases, with 25 bases spanning the gap. The germline CDR1 and CDR2 sequences are LNHDA and SQIVND (reference sequence). The CDR3 reads CASTRRAQGGGNEQFF. Here the CDR3 DNA reads TGTGCCAGCACTAGGAGGGCGCAGGGTGGCGGGAATGAGCAGTTCTTC.

This chain links TRBV7-2 with TRBJ2-2, with a weak D call TRBD2 (5 bases). CDR3 length: 15 residues. Germline lookup yields CDR1 SGHTA and CDR2 FQGNSA. The V gene lost 3 bases and the J gene lost 2 bases, with 10 bases spanning the gap. The CDR3 loop is CASSLSRGNTGELFF. In nucleotides, the CDR3 is TGTGCCAGCAGCTTGAGCCGGGGAAACACCGGGGAGCTGTTTTTT. The entire variable domain, with the rest obtained from reference TRBV7-2 and TRBJ2-2, is as follows: GAGVSQSPSNKVTEKGKDVELRCDPISGHTALYWYRQSLGQGLEFLIYFQGNSAPDKSGLPSDRFSAERTGGSVSTLTIQRTQQEDSAVYLCASSLSRGNTGELFFGEGSRLTVL.

The chain combines TRBV5-4 with TRBJ2-7; 7 positions match TRBD1. The CDR3 contains 14 residues. The V gene end was trimmed by 4 bases and the J gene end by 7 bases; junction bases not matched to a gene: 11. The germline CDR1 and CDR2 sequences are SGHNT and YYREEE (reference sequence). The CDR3 reads CASSPGGSDDEQYF. DNA of the CDR3: TGTGCCAGCAGCCCAGGGGGATCGGATGATGAGCAGTACTTC.

The chain employs TRBV12-5 and TRBJ1-1; D perhaps matches TRBD1 (5 bases). CDR3 length: 16 amino acids. Trimming pared 0 bases from V and 3 bases from J, leaving 14 bases between. CDR1 is LGHNT and CDR2 is FRNRAP in the germline V gene. The CDR3 protein is CASGLVSGTGDTEAFF. The CDR3 DNA is TGTGCTAGTGGTTTGGTATCAGGGACGGGGGACACTGAAGCTTTCTTT.

Worth noting for this clone: Other DNA sequences within the sample encode an identical CDR3. V and J are TRBV4-1 and TRBJ2-7; D perhaps matches TRBD2 (5 bases). The germline V gene encodes CDR1 MGHRA and CDR2 YSYEKL. V was pared by 3 bases and J by 5 bases, with 11 bases between. The CDR3 is 13 amino acids. The CDR3: CASSHRTGDEQYF. CDR3 nucleotide sequence: TGCGCCAGCAGCCACCGGACCGGGGACGAGCAGTACTTC.

The V call is TRBV9, the J call TRBJ2-3, with 8 bases fitting TRBD2. The CDR3 spans 18 residues. With 0 bases clipped from V and 0 bases from J, the junction kept 9 bases outside the gene matches. Germline loops: CDR1 SGDLS, CDR2 YYNGEE. CDR3 protein: CASSVATGASGSTDTQYF. The CDR3 bases are TGTGCCAGCAGCGTAGCTACGGGTGCTAGCGGGAGCACAGATACGCAGTATTTT.

This chain links TRBV6-5 with TRBJ1-1; D is ambiguous. CDR3 length equals 13 residues. Germline-derived CDR1 and CDR2 are MNHEY and SVGAGI. The V end lost 2 bases, the J end lost 0 bases, and 4 bases lay between the germline ends. The CDR3 DNA sequence: TGTGCCAGCAGTTACGGCATGAACACTGAAGCTTTCTTT. The encoded protein is CASSYGMNTEAFF.

This chain joins TRBV7-8 and TRBJ1-2; D is unclear. The germline CDR1 and CDR2 sequences are SGHVS and FQNEAQ. The CDR3 extends over 13 amino acids. With 2 bases removed from V and 3 bases from J, the gap between germline ends came to 7 bases. The CDR3 sequence is CASSLYSDYGYTF. CDR3 bases: TGTGCCAGCAGCTTATACTCTGACTATGGCTACACCTTC.

This rearrangement joins TRBV5-1 to TRBJ1-4, with TRBD1 identical over 9 bases. Germline V gene data show CDR1 as SGHRS and CDR2 as YFSETQ. CDR3 length: 15 amino acids. Trimming removed 3 bases from V and 6 bases from J; junction bases left unmatched: 6. The CDR3 here is CASSWGQGRDEKLFF. In DNA form, the CDR3 reads TGCGCCAGCAGCTGGGGACAGGGACGAGATGAAAAACTGTTTTTT.

V and J are TRBV9 and TRBJ2-5, with 12 bases identical to TRBD2. The CDR3 length is 17 residues. V was pared by 4 bases and J by 3 bases, with 10 bases of the junction left unmatched. Germline CDR1 is SGDLS and CDR2 is YYNGEE. CDR3 in DNA: TGTGCCAGCAGCCCCCGGGGGCTAGCGGGGGGGGAAGAGACCCAGTACTTC. The encoded protein is CASSPRGLAGGEETQYF. Full variable domain (remainder filled in from reference TRBV9 and TRBJ2-5): DSGVTQTPKHLITATGQRVTLRCSPRSGDLSVYWYQQSLDQGLQFLIQYYNGEERAKGNILERFSAQQFPDLHSELNLSSLELGDSALYFCASSPRGLAGGEETQYFGPGTRLLVL.

This chain uses TRBV4-2 with TRBJ2-3; D possibly corresponds to TRBD2 (6 bases). Trimming shortened V by 0 bases and J by 8 bases, and 9 bases separated the two germline ends. The CDR3 contains 13 residues. Germline V lookup: CDR1 LGHNA, CDR2 YNFKEQ. Here the CDR3 reads CASSQDKGGTQYF. The CDR3 DNA is TGTGCCAGCAGCCAAGATAAGGGAGGTACGCAGTATTTT.

V and J are TRBV5-1 and TRBJ2-3; 9 nucleotides match TRBD2. V shed 3 bases and J 0 bases; nucleotides not matched to a gene: 2. The CDR3 totals 15 residues. Germline CDR1 is SGHRS and CDR2 is YFSETQ. The CDR3 nucleotides read TGCGCCAGCAGCTCGACTAGCGGTAGCACAGATACGCAGTATTTT. It codes for CASSSTSGSTDTQYF.

The rearrangement links TRBV4-1 to TRBJ2-4; 7 bases align to TRBD2. Germline lookup yields CDR1 MGHRA and CDR2 YSYEKL. The CDR3 is 14 amino acids. J gave up 7 bases and V 1 base, and 4 bases lay outside the gene matches. DNA for the CDR3: TGCGCCAGCAGCCAAGGTTGGGGGGGGAACATTCAGTACTTC. Translated, it gives CASSQGWGGNIQYF.

The chain links TRBV5-1 to TRBJ1-4, with D unresolved. From germline, CDR1 is SGHRS and CDR2 YFSETQ. The CDR3 is 14 amino acids. V was pared by 4 bases and J by 0 bases, with 7 bases between. The CDR3 sequence: CASSRTATNEKLFF. CDR3 bases: TGCGCCAGCAGCCGAACGGCAACTAATGAAAAACTGTTTTTT.

The rearrangement uses TRBV15 and TRBJ2-3; 14 nucleotides agree with TRBD2. The ends lost 3 bases at V and 4 bases at J; junction bases unmatched: 3. The CDR3 is made up of 16 amino acids. Germline V gene sequence: CDR1 LNHNV, CDR2 YYDKDF (reference sequence). CDR3 sequence: CATSRTSGGASDTQYF. The DNA for the CDR3 is TGTGCCACCAGCAGGACTAGCGGGGGGGCCTCAGATACGCAGTATTTT.

A few counts support this clone. The chain recombines TRBV5-5 with TRBJ1-1; TRBD1 is a possible D gene (6 bases). Trimming took 4 bases from V and 3 from J, leaving 10 bases between them. The germline V gene has CDR1 SGHKS and CDR2 YYEKEE (reference sequence). The CDR3 totals 13 residues. The CDR3 protein is CASSRDIDTEAFF. The CDR3 DNA follows: TGTGCCAGCAGCCGGGACATTGACACTGAAGCTTTCTTT. The full variable domain, in which reference TRBV5-5 and TRBJ1-1 provide the parts outside the CDR3, is DAGVTQSPTHLIKTRGQQVTLRCSPISGHKSVSWYQQVLGQGPQFIFQYYEKEERGRGNFPDRFSARQFPNYSSELNVNALLLGDSALYLCASSRDIDTEAFFGQGTRLTVV.

This chain connects TRBV4-1 to TRBJ1-6, with D unresolved. CDR1 MGHRA and CDR2 YSYEKL come from the germline V gene. V was pared by 0 bases and J by 6 bases, with 12 bases between. This CDR3 has 16 residues. The chain's CDR3 is CASSQESGYGNSPLHF. CDR3 sequence (DNA): TGCGCCAGCAGCCAAGAATCCGGGTATGGTAATTCACCCCTCCACTTT.

The chain is built from TRBV19 and TRBJ2-7; a possible D gene is TRBD1 (6 bases). V lost 11 bases to trimming and J lost 3 bases, with 17 bases between them. There are 13 residues in the CDR3. Germline loops: CDR1 LNHDA, CDR2 SQIVND (reference sequence). The CDR3, as DNA: TGTGCCCTGCCAAGGGGGTTCTTCTACGAGCAGTACTTC. It translates to CALPRGFFYEQYF.

The chain carries TRBV19 and TRBJ1-2; D is undetermined. The length of the CDR3 is 11 residues. Trimming stripped 5 bases from V and 8 bases from J, with 9 bases between. Germline V gene data show CDR1 as LNHDA and CDR2 as SQIVND (reference sequence). CDR3 nucleotide sequence: TGTGCCAGTAGTGTCGAAAGCGGCTACACCTTC. Its translation is CASSVESGYTF.

This clone was observed a single time. This rearrangement joins TRBV5-5 to TRBJ2-2; 7 bases map to TRBD1. This CDR3 spans 16 amino acids. The germline V gene encodes CDR1 SGHKS and CDR2 YYEKEE (reference sequence). Trimming at V came to 2 bases and at J to 5 bases, leaving 9 bases not matched to a gene. The CDR3 reads CASSFFSAGGTGELFF. The CDR3 nucleotides are TGTGCCAGCAGCTTTTTTTCGGCAGGGGGAACCGGGGAGCTGTTTTTT.

V is TRBV7-3 and J is TRBJ2-5; D ambiguous. Between the trimmed V and J ends, which lost 3 bases and 5 bases, there was a span of 10 bases. The germline V gene has CDR1 SGHTA and CDR2 FQGTGA. The CDR3 runs 13 residues. This CDR3 reads CASSFGQVETQYF. The CDR3 DNA reads TGTGCCAGCAGCTTTGGGCAAGTGGAGACCCAGTACTTC.

As concerns this clone: One junction end disagrees with the germline gene, perhaps due to a read error. The rearrangement links TRBV27 to TRBJ1-2, with D maybe TRBD1 (5 bases). Germline values: CDR1 MNHEY, CDR2 SMNVEV (reference sequence). The CDR3 length is 14 residues. The CDR3 DNA follows: TGTGCCAGCGCGGATTTGGACAAGGTCCCCCTTGTCGCCTTC. Its protein is CASADLDKVPLVAF.

This clone showed up just a few times. The J gene is TRBJ2-5, the V gene TRBV18; D is possibly TRBD1 (6 bases). The V end lost 3 bases, the J end lost 1 base, and 9 bases lay between the germline ends. Looked up from germline, CDR1 is KGHSH and CDR2 is LQKENI. The CDR3 has 14 residues. The CDR3: CASSPGTIQETQYF. In DNA form, the CDR3 reads TGTGCCAGCTCACCTGGGACAATCCAAGAGACCCAGTACTTC.

The genes are TRBV5-1 and TRBJ2-5, with TRBD1 matching 9 bases. The V gene end was trimmed by 4 bases and the J gene end by 3 bases; junction bases not matched to a gene: 7. In germline, CDR1 is SGHRS, CDR2 YFSETQ. The CDR3 runs to 15 residues. CDR3 sequence reads: CASSLTGGAEETQYF. CDR3 sequence (DNA): TGCGCCAGCAGCCTCACAGGGGGCGCGGAAGAGACCCAGTACTTC.

This clone was recorded only once. This chain links TRBV18 with TRBJ2-5; no definite D call. Germline V gene lookup returns CDR1 KGHSH and CDR2 LQKENI. V was shortened by 0 bases and J by 4 bases, with 6 bases between the two germline ends. This CDR3 is built from 13 residues. For the CDR3, the DNA is TGTGCCAGCTCACCACCGGCCTTAGAGACCCAGTACTTC. This encodes CASSPPALETQYF.

This chain connects TRBV28 to TRBJ2-7; D is possibly TRBD1 (7 bases). V lost 3 bases and J lost 3, with 18 bases in between. This CDR3 comprises 16 residues. CDR1 and CDR2 (germline): MDHEN, SYDVKM. The CDR3 coding sequence is TGTGCCAGCAGTTTTGGAGGGAGTACAGGGGTCTACGAGCAGTACTTC. Amino acid sequence: CASSFGGSTGVYEQYF.

This clone was observed a single time. This rearrangement joins TRBV19 to TRBJ1-5; D perhaps matches TRBD1 (6 bases). Germline V gives CDR1 LNHDA, CDR2 SQIVND (reference sequence). V dropped 4 bases and J dropped 0 bases, with 10 bases sitting between them. The CDR3 runs to 15 residues. The chain's CDR3 is CASSSRGNSNQPQHF. CDR3 DNA sequence: TGTGCCAGTAGTAGCAGGGGTAATAGCAATCAGCCCCAGCATTTT.

This clone was observed at least ten times. This sample also contains other DNA sequences that code for the same CDR3. This sequence joins TRBV3-1 (or the pseudogene TRBV3-2) and TRBJ1-1; a weak D match, TRBD1 (5 bases). The CDR3 covers 13 residues. Trimming cost V 1 base and J 5 bases, with 8 bases left between them. Germline V gives CDR1 LGHDT, CDR2 YNNKEL (reference sequence). CDR3 sequence: CASSQGGGTEAFF. CDR3 coding DNA: TGTGCCAGCAGCCAAGGGGGGGGGACTGAAGCTTTCTTT.